A single sample gave rise to the 31 T cell receptor beta chains below, sequenced in a study of blood T cell repertoires in COVID-19. Clones were read by immunoSEQ multiplex PCR, and TCRdb kept only the in-frame ones, dropping some. The table has over 300,000 clones, roughly 88% seen once. Sequencing was performed on PBMCs or T cells enriched from blood (not recorded which). Receptor source: a man aged 30 to 45 who had recovered from COVID-19.

V and J are TRBV30 and TRBJ1-2; D unclear. Deletions cut 4 bases from V and 5 bases from J, with 20 bases between. CDR1 and CDR2 from the germline V gene are GTSNPN and SVGIG (reference sequence). The CDR3 has 15 amino acids. CDR3 loop: CAWTSPGVVSYGYTF. CDR3 DNA: TGTGCCTGGACCTCTCCCGGAGTAGTAAGTTATGGCTACACCTTC. The variable domain in full, completed from reference TRBV30 and TRBJ1-2, reads SQTIHQWPATLVQPVGSPLSLECTVEGTSNPNLYWYRQAAGRGLQLLFYSVGIGQISSEVPQNLSASRPQDRQFILSSKKLLLSDSGFYLCAWTSPGVVSYGYTFGSGTRLTVV.

This chain uses TRBV4-3 with TRBJ1-3; D not resolved. V lost 0 bases and J 11 bases, leaving 8 bases between the germline ends. The germline V gene encodes CDR1 LGHNA and CDR2 YSLEER. The CDR3 is made up of 12 amino acids. The CDR3 sequence is CASSQDRRAIYF. Here the CDR3 DNA reads TGCGCCAGCAGCCAAGATAGGAGGGCCATATATTTT.

The gene calls are TRBV4-3 and TRBJ1-1, with D tentatively TRBD1 (6 bases). CDR3 size: 15 residues. The ends were cut back, 1 base at V and 6 bases at J, with 15 bases in the middle. The germline gives CDR1 LGHNA, CDR2 YSLEER. CDR3 in DNA: TGCGCCAGCAGCCAAGGAGCAGGGGTCGTGGCTGAAGCTTTCTTT. It encodes CASSQGAGVVAEAFF.

The CDR3 spells CASSVKQGSYNSPLHF. CDR3 sequence (DNA): TGTGCCAGTAGTGTCAAACAGGGATCCTATAATTCACCCCTCCACTTT. The chain recombines TRBV19 with TRBJ1-6, with D possibly TRBD1 on 6 matching bases. The CDR3 contains 16 residues. Germline loops: CDR1 LNHDA, CDR2 SQIVND (reference sequence). Trimming stripped 5 bases from V and 1 base from J, with 12 bases between.

This clone was detected a few times. The chain uses TRBV4-1 and TRBJ1-1; D might be TRBD1 (6 bases). The ends were cut back, 4 bases at V and 1 base at J, with 16 bases in the middle. The germline V gene encodes CDR1 MGHRA and CDR2 YSYEKL. This CDR3 has 16 amino acids. CDR3 protein: CASSPQHQTGNTEAFF. The CDR3 region has the DNA TGCGCCAGCAGCCCCCAACACCAGACAGGGAACACTGAAGCTTTCTTT.

This clone was picked up one time. The chain uses TRBV5-1 and TRBJ1-5, with D maybe TRBD1 (5 bases). This CDR3 spans 16 amino acids. CDR1 and CDR2 from the germline V gene are SGHRS and YFSETQ. Trimming took 3 bases from V and 1 from J, leaving 14 bases between them. CDR3 residues: CASSSGRGGSNQPQHF. The CDR3 nucleotides are TGCGCCAGCAGCTCAGGGAGGGGAGGCAGCAATCAGCCCCAGCATTTT.

This chain connects TRBV18 to TRBJ1-1; D gene unclear. Germline assignment: CDR1 KGHSH and CDR2 LQKENI. The CDR3 loop spans 15 amino acids. V shed 5 bases and J shed 1 base, with 14 bases lying between them. Written as DNA, the CDR3 is TGTGCCAGCTCAGCAAACTCGGGATCGAACACTGAAGCTTTCTTT. This gives the protein CASSANSGSNTEAFF.

The J gene is TRBJ1-4, the V gene TRBV4-3, with 8 bases lining up with TRBD1. The CDR3 consists of 15 residues. With 0 bases clipped from V and 5 bases from J, the junction kept 2 bases outside the gene matches. Looked up from germline, CDR1 is LGHNA and CDR2 is YSLEER. DNA for the CDR3: TGCGCCAGCAGCCAAGACGGACAGGGAAATGAAAAACTGTTTTTT. It translates to CASSQDGQGNEKLFF.

This sequence joins TRBV6-4 and TRBJ2-1; 8 bases agree with TRBD2. Germline V lookup: CDR1 MRHNA, CDR2 SNTAGT. This CDR3 spans 16 amino acids. V lost 3 bases to trimming and J lost 2 bases; unmatched junction nucleotides: 6. The chain's CDR3 is CASSEAGRGAYNEQFF. DNA for the CDR3: TGTGCCAGCAGTGAAGCGGGGCGGGGGGCCTACAATGAGCAGTTCTTC.

The chain combines TRBV7-9 with TRBJ2-7; tentatively, D is TRBD1 (6 bases). The CDR3 is made up of 11 amino acids. Trimming left V 5 bases short and J 5 bases short, with 7 bases between. Germline V CDR1 and CDR2: SEHNR, FQNEAQ (reference sequence). CDR3 nucleotides: TGTGCCAGCAGCAGGACAGACGAGCAGTACTTC. Translation: CASSRTDEQYF.

As concerns this clone: The sample holds other DNA sequences that translate to the same CDR3. This sequence joins TRBV18 and TRBJ1-2; possible D gene TRBD1, 5 bases. The CDR3 is made up of 13 amino acids. Germline V gives CDR1 KGHSH, CDR2 LQKENI. Trimming removed 3 bases at V and 2 bases at J, with 7 bases between. For the CDR3, the DNA is TGTGCCAGCTCACCTCAGGGCAACTATGGCTACACCTTC. Protein: CASSPQGNYGYTF.

The chain uses TRBV19 and TRBJ1-2; D unclear. Germline-derived CDR1 and CDR2 are LNHDA and SQIVND (reference sequence). The V and J ends lost 1 base and 0 bases respectively, with 3 bases between them. CDR3 size: 13 residues. CDR3 loop: CASSIAANYGYTF. For the CDR3, the DNA is TGTGCCAGTAGTATAGCAGCTAACTATGGCTACACCTTC.

The chain recombines TRBV25-1 with TRBJ1-2, with D perhaps matching TRBD1 (5 bases). Germline values: CDR1 MGHDK, CDR2 SYGVNS. The CDR3 loop spans 15 amino acids. V gave up 6 bases and J gave up 3 bases, with 17 bases separating them. In nucleotides, the CDR3 is TGTGCCAGCAGCCACCGGGGGTTGGGGTACTATGGCTACACCTTC. This translates into CASSHRGLGYYGYTF.

The table lists this clone with a few counts. The chain couples TRBV6-2 or TRBV6-3 to TRBJ2-7, with 7 nucleotides matching TRBD1. The CDR3 covers 17 residues. Germline V gives CDR1 MNHEY, CDR2 SVGEGT. The V segment lost 2 bases and the J segment 1 base; nucleotides outside the gene matches: 11. CDR3 sequence: CASSYMTGNKGSYEQYF. The DNA for the CDR3 is TGTGCCAGCAGTTACATGACAGGGAACAAGGGATCCTACGAGCAGTACTTC.

The chain links TRBV5-4 to TRBJ1-1, with a tentative D call TRBD1 (6 bases). Germline-derived CDR1 and CDR2 are SGHNT and YYREEE (reference sequence). The CDR3 contains 14 residues. Trimming took off 3 bases at V and 6 bases at J, with 15 bases between the two ends. The CDR3, as DNA: TGTGCCAGCAGCTCAAGTACGACAGGCCCTGAAGCTTTCTTT. Its translation is CASSSSTTGPEAFF.

The V gene is TRBV10-3, the J gene TRBJ2-1; 10 bases line up with TRBD2. The CDR3 has 16 residues. The J segment lost 9 bases and the V segment lost 4 bases, leaving 12 bases of the junction unmatched. From germline, CDR1 is ENHRY and CDR2 SYGVKD. As DNA, the CDR3 is TGTGCCATCAGTGGACTAGGGAGCGGGGGGGCCGCTGAGCAGTTCTTC. Residues: CAISGLGSGGAAEQFF.

The rearrangement joins TRBV18 to TRBJ1-1; TRBD1 matches 7 bases. The CDR3 sequence is 16 residues long. After removal of 5 bases from V and 2 bases from J, the junction contained 11 bases not matched to a gene. Germline CDR1 is KGHSH and CDR2 is LQKENI. The CDR3 here is CASSTDWDRANTEAFF. DNA of the CDR3: TGTGCCAGCTCAACAGACTGGGACAGAGCTAACACTGAAGCTTTCTTT.

The chain has TRBV27 and TRBJ2-1; 8 bases line up with TRBD1. Germline loops: CDR1 MNHEY, CDR2 SMNVEV (reference sequence). Unmatched junction bases numbered 9, after V lost 5 bases and J lost 6 bases. CDR3 length equals 15 residues. CDR3 DNA sequence: TGTGCCAGCAGTACTGGGACAGGCATCAGCAATGAGCAGTTCTTC. Translating gives CASSTGTGISNEQFF.

The chain combines TRBV11-2 with TRBJ1-1; D is possibly TRBD1 (6 bases). Germline V gene data show CDR1 as SGHAT and CDR2 as FQNNGV. V was cut by 0 bases and J by 3 bases, with 8 bases left in between. The CDR3 has 14 residues. The CDR3 loop is CASSLEGAYTEAFF. Here the CDR3 DNA reads TGTGCCAGCAGCTTAGAGGGGGCTTACACTGAAGCTTTCTTT.

On this clone: Other DNA sequences in this sample translate to the same CDR3. The CDR3: CASSPDRGSYNEQFF. The CDR3 DNA reads TGTGCCAGCAGCCCTGACAGGGGCTCCTACAATGAGCAGTTCTTC. The rearrangement uses TRBV7-2 and TRBJ2-1, with 8 bases that match TRBD1. The CDR3 sequence is 15 residues long. Germline values: CDR1 SGHTA, CDR2 FQGNSA. The V gene end was trimmed by 5 bases and the J gene end by 0 bases; junction bases not matched to a gene: 3. Full variable domain (rest looked up from reference TRBV7-2 and TRBJ2-1): GAGVSQSPSNKVTEKGKDVELRCDPISGHTALYWYRQSLGQGLEFLIYFQGNSAPDKSGLPSDRFSAERTGGSVSTLTIQRTQQEDSAVYLCASSPDRGSYNEQFFGPGTRLTVL.

The gene calls are TRBV7-8 and TRBJ1-6; no clear D gene. There are 13 residues in the CDR3. V lost 2 bases to trimming and J lost 14 bases, with 13 bases between them. Germline V lookup: CDR1 SGHVS, CDR2 FQNEAQ. The CDR3 is CASSLSQVYALHF. The DNA of the CDR3 is TGTGCCAGCAGCTTAAGTCAGGTCTATGCCCTCCACTTT.

V is TRBV6-5 and J is TRBJ1-1; D ambiguous. The V and J ends lost 5 bases and 1 base respectively, with 8 bases between them. CDR3 length equals 13 residues. Germline assignment: CDR1 MNHEY and CDR2 SVGAGI. The CDR3 loop reads CASSRQANTEAFF. In nucleotides, the CDR3 is TGTGCCAGCAGTCGCCAGGCGAACACTGAAGCTTTCTTT.

This clone was counted between two and nine times. The chain uses TRBV5-7 and TRBJ2-7, with 8 bases fitting TRBD1. TRBV5-7 is annotated as an ORF whose role is uncertain. V shed 1 base and J 2 bases; nucleotides not matched to a gene: 2. This CDR3 comprises 14 residues. The CDR3 DNA follows: TGTGCCAGCAGCTTGAGGGACAGGCCCTACGAGCAGTACTTC. Translated, it gives CASSLRDRPYEQYF.

V is TRBV10-3 and J is TRBJ2-4; 8 bases agree with TRBD2. The CDR3 sequence is 17 residues long. V lost 2 bases, J lost 0 bases, and 6 bases stayed unmatched. Germline-derived CDR1 and CDR2 are ENHRY and SYGVKD. The CDR3 DNA is TGTGCCATCAGTGAGCCACCGGGGGGGCTAGCCAAAAACATTCAGTACTTC. Translating gives CAISEPPGGLAKNIQYF.

This clone was seen a single time. This chain joins TRBV9 and TRBJ1-1, with D maybe TRBD1 (5 bases). CDR3 length: 15 residues. From germline, CDR1 is SGDLS and CDR2 YYNGEE. Between the trimmed V and J ends, which lost 3 bases and 5 bases, there was a span of 17 bases. CDR3 region: CASSAQRGGLTEAFF. DNA for the CDR3: TGTGCCAGCAGCGCCCAACGGGGGGGATTGACTGAAGCTTTCTTT. Together with reference TRBV9 and TRBJ1-1, the CDR3 gives the full variable domain: DSGVTQTPKHLITATGQRVTLRCSPRSGDLSVYWYQQSLDQGLQFLIQYYNGEERAKGNILERFSAQQFPDLHSELNLSSLELGDSALYFCASSAQRGGLTEAFFGQGTRLTVV.

The table lists this clone with a count of one. The V gene is TRBV7-2, the J gene TRBJ2-3; 8 bases are shared with TRBD2. Per the germline V gene, CDR1 is SGHTA and CDR2 is FQGNSA. The CDR3 has 17 amino acids. V lost 1 base and J lost 5; bases outside the gene matches: 11. The CDR3 nucleotides are TGTGCCAGCAGCTTAGTGTTTTCCGGACTAGCTGGAGATACGCAGTATTTT. Protein sequence: CASSLVFSGLAGDTQYF.

The chain couples TRBV15 to TRBJ1-2; a weak D match, TRBD1 (6 bases). This CDR3 spans 14 amino acids. Germline lookup yields CDR1 LNHNV and CDR2 YYDKDF (reference sequence). Between the trimmed V and J ends, which lost 0 bases and 8 bases, there was a span of 13 bases. CDR3 in amino acids: CATSREDRWSGYTF. DNA of the CDR3: TGTGCCACCAGCAGAGAAGACAGGTGGTCCGGCTACACCTTC.

The CDR3 region is CASSQDSDNYGYTF. The CDR3 DNA reads TGTGCCAGCAGCCAGGACAGCGATAACTATGGCTACACCTTC. The J gene is TRBJ1-2, the V gene TRBV27; D is perhaps TRBD1 (6 bases). This CDR3 has 14 residues. Germline assignment: CDR1 MNHEY and CDR2 SMNVEV (reference sequence). V was clipped by 6 bases and J by 1 base, with 12 bases between them.

The chain employs TRBV7-2 and TRBJ1-4, with 7 positions matching TRBD1. The length of the CDR3 is 15 residues. V dropped 3 bases and J dropped 2; count of bases not matched to a gene: 3. From germline, CDR1 is SGHTA and CDR2 FQGNSA. CDR3 protein: CASSFQTGTNEKLFF. The CDR3 DNA reads TGTGCCAGCAGCTTCCAGACAGGGACTAATGAAAAACTGTTTTTT.

The chain joins TRBV2 to TRBJ2-7; the match to TRBD1 covers 9 bases. Losses at the gene ends were 7 bases for V and 2 bases for J; bases not matched to a gene: 6. Germline CDR1 and CDR2: SNHLY and FYNNEI. The CDR3 has 14 residues. The CDR3, as DNA: TGTGCCAGCACCCGGACAGGGGCTCCCTACGAGCAGTACTTC. This encodes CASTRTGAPYEQYF.

Here the CDR3 DNA reads TGTGCCAGCAGCGTAGTTACAGGGAATGGCTACACCTTC. As protein: CASSVVTGNGYTF. The V call is TRBV9, the J call TRBJ1-2, with D tentatively TRBD1 (6 bases). This CDR3 is built from 13 residues. V was cut by 0 bases and J by 6 bases, with 9 bases left in between. The germline gives CDR1 SGDLS, CDR2 YYNGEE.